This T cell receptor beta chain was sequenced in a study of technical replicates of blood from a few donors. Only in-frame clones appear in the TCRdb table, and some are missing; sequencing was by immunoSEQ multiplex PCR. The data contain under 85,000 clones, approximately 86% of them singletons. The CDR3 runs 16 residues. Germline V CDR1 and CDR2: MNHEY, SVGAGI. V dropped 4 bases and J dropped 3; count of bases not matched to a gene: 11. Material for sequencing was PBMCs. The clonotype originates from a human donor in good health. Some clones in this sample may be carry-over from other donors' samples. The V call is TRBV6-5, the J call TRBJ1-2; 7 nucleotides line up with TRBD1. The CDR3 DNA is TGTGCCAGCAGTTTCCTCCGGGGCAGGGGGGACTATGGCTACACCTTC. Amino acids: CASSFLRGRGDYGYTF.